The entry below describes one T cell receptor beta chain. Its antigen is not yet known. Qualities for individual bases were not recorded, and no much larger clone is one base off. Library preparation was by PCR. TCRdb records Illumina HiSeq 2500 as the sequencer. TCR library preparation used molecular barcoding, with unique molecular identifiers applied to normalize quantification of the TCRbeta repertoire. The public reads were reprocessed in TCRdb via fastp at Q25 and MiXCR, keeping in-frame beta chains. Rows matching on CDR3 protein sequence are summarized as one entry with the most common DNA and genes. For this sample there are about 480,000 distinct CDR3 sequences; approximately 12% appear just once. Less than 6.5% of the sample goes to the ten largest clones. The data were taken from a study of T-cell reconstitution after alpha-beta-depleted transplantation in children listed by TCRdb under 2016. Turning to the overall study: Using TCR repertoire profiling, the study quantitatively followed how T-cell immune reconstitution unfolded in children after TCRalphabeta/CD19-depleted allogeneic hematopoietic cell transplantation.

The CDR3 runs 15 residues from the cysteine to the phenylalanine. Just CDR3 DNA is preserved here, 45 bases in frame from base 1. V is pruned by 5 bases and J by 2 bases, leaving 5 bases of the junction without a gene match. According to the germline V gene, CDR1 reads SGHNT and CDR2 reads YENEEA. Specimen: PBMCs from the stem cell graft donor, collected from the stem cell graft. Here the chain combines TRBV11-3 and TRBJ2-7; TRBD2 agrees with 11 junctional bases. The clonotype comes from a human donor who donated a stem cell graft to a child with combined immunodeficiency. CDR3 loop: CASSPTSGSAYEQYF. The nucleotide sequence is TGTGCCAGCAGCCCCACTAGCGGGAGCGCCTACGAGCAGTACTTC. When the CDR3 is completed using the reference TRBV11-3 and TRBJ2-7 genes on either side, the full variable domain is EAGVVQSPRYKIIEKKQPVAFWCNPISGHNTLYWYLQNLGQGPELLIRYENEEAVDDSQLPKDRFSAERLKGVDSTLKIQPAELGDSAVYLCASSPTSGSAYEQYFGPGTRLTVT.